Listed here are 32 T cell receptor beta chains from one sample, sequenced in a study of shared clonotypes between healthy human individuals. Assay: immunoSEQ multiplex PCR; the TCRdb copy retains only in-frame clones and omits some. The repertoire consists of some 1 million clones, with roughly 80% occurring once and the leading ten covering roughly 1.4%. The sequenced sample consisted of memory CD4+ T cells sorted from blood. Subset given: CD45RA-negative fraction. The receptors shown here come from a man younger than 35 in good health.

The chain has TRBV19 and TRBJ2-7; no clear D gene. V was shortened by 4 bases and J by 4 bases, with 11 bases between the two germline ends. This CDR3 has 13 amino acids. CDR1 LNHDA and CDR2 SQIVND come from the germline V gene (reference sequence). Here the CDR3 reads CASSTHSNYEQYF. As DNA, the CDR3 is TGTGCCAGTAGTACCCATAGTAATTACGAGCAGTACTTC.

CDR3 in DNA: TGTGCCAGCTACAGTAACACTGAAGCTTTCTTT. Translation gives CASYSNTEAFF. The chain links TRBV18 to TRBJ1-1, with unresolved D. Germline CDR1 KGHSH, CDR2 LQKENI. V was pared by 7 bases and J by 2 bases, with 5 bases between. This CDR3 comprises 11 residues.

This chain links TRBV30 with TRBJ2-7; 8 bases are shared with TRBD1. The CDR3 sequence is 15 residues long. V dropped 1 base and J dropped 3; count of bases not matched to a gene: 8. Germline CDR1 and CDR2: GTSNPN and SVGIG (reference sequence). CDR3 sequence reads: CAWSAQGAGYYEQYF. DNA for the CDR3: TGTGCCTGGAGTGCCCAGGGGGCCGGATACTACGAGCAGTACTTC.

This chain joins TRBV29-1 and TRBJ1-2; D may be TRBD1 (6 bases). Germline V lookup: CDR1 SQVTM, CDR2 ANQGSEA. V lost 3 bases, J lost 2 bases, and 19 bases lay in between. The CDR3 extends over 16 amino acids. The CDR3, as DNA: TGCAGCGTTGACGGGACCCCAGGGGCAATAAACTATGGCTACACCTTC. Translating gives CSVDGTPGAINYGYTF.

The CDR3 is CASSLVPPHGASSYNEQFF. Here the CDR3 DNA reads TGTGCCAGCAGCTTAGTCCCCCCCCACGGGGCGAGCTCCTACAATGAGCAGTTCTTC. J is TRBJ2-1 and V is TRBV7-9; TRBD1 or TRBD2 may be the D gene (5 bases each). Germline V gene lookup returns CDR1 SEHNR and CDR2 FQNEAQ (reference sequence). The CDR3 runs 19 residues. The ends were cut back, 1 base at V and 0 bases at J, with 19 bases in the middle.

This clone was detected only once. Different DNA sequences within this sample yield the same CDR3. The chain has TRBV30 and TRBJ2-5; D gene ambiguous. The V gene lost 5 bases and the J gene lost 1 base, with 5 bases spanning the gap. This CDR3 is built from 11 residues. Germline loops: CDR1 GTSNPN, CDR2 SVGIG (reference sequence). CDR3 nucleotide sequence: TGTGCCTGGGGGATCCAAGAGACCCAGTACTTC. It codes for CAWGIQETQYF.

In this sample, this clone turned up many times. CDR3: CASSDWGIQYF. The CDR3 region has the DNA TGTGCCAGCAGTGATTGGGGAATTCAGTACTTC. V and J are TRBV2 and TRBJ2-4; D gene ambiguous. CDR3 length: 11 amino acids. With 3 bases removed from V and 10 bases from J, the gap between germline ends came to 7 bases. CDR1 and CDR2 from the germline V gene are SNHLY and FYNNEI.

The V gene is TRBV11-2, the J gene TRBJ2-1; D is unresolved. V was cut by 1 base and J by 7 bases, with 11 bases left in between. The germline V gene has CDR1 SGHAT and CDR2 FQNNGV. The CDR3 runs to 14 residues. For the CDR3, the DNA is TGTGCCAGCAGCTTAGTTGCGGATGTGAATGAGCAGTTCTTC. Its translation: CASSLVADVNEQFF.

CDR3 sequence reads: CASSDSLAKNIQYF. In nucleotides, the CDR3 is TGTGCCAGCAGTGACAGTTTAGCCAAAAACATTCAGTACTTC. The chain uses TRBV6-1 and TRBJ2-4; unclear D gene. The CDR3 is 14 amino acids. V lost 3 bases to trimming and J lost 0 bases, with 6 bases between them. The V gene's germline CDR1 is MNHNS and CDR2 SASEGT.

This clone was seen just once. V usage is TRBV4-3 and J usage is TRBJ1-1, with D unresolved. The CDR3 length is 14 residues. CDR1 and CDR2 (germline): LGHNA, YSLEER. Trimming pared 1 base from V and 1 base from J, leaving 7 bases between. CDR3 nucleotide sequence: TGCGCCAGCAGCCAAGGACACGGGAACACTGAAGCTTTCTTT. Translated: CASSQGHGNTEAFF.

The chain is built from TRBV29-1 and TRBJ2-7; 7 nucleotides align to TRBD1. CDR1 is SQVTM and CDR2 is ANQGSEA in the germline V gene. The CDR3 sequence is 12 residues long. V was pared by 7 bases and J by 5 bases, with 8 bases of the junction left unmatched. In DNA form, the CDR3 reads TGCAGCGCCGACGGGCAGGGGGACGAGCAGTACTTC. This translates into CSADGQGDEQYF.

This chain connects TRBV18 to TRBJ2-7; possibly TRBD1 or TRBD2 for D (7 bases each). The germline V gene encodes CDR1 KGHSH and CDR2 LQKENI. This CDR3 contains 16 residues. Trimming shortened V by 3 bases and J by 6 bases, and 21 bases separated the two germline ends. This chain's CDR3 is CASSPRRQGGFGEQYF. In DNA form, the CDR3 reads TGTGCCAGCTCACCCCGGCGACAGGGAGGGTTCGGCGAGCAGTACTTC. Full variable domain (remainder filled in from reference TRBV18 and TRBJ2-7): NAGVMQNPRHLVRRRGQEARLRCSPMKGHSHVYWYRQLPEEGLKFMVYLQKENIIDESGMPKERFSAEFPKEGPSILRIQQVVRGDSAAYFCASSPRRQGGFGEQYFGPGTRLTVT.

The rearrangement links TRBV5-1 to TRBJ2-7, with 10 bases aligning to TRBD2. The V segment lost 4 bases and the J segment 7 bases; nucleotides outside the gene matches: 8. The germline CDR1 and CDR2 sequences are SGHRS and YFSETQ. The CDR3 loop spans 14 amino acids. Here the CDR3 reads CASSLIAGGVEQYF. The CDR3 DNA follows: TGCGCCAGCAGCCTGATAGCGGGAGGAGTGGAGCAGTACTTC.

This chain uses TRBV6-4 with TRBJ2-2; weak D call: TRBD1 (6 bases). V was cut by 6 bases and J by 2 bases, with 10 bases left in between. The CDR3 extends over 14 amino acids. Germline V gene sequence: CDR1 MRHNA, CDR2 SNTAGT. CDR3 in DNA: TGTGCCAGCAGACCGACAGGAAACACCGGGGAGCTGTTTTTT. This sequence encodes CASRPTGNTGELFF.

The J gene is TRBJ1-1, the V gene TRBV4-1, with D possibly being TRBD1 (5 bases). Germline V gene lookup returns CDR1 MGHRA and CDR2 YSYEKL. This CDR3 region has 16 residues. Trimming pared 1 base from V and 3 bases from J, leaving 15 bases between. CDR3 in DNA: TGCGCCAGCAGCCAAGTTGGCGCCGGGGGACACACTGAAGCTTTCTTT. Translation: CASSQVGAGGHTEAFF.

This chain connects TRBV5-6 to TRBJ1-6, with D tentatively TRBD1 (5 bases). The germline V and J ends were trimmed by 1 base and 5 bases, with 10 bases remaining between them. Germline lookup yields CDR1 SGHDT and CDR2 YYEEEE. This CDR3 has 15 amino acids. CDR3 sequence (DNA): TGTGCCAGCAGCTTGAATGGGGGTAATAATTCACCCCTCCACTTT. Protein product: CASSLNGGNNSPLHF.

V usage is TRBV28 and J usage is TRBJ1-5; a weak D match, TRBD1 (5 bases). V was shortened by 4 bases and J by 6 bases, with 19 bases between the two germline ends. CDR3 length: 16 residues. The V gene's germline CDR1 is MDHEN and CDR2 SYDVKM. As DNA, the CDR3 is TGTGCCAGCAGTTCCCAGGGTAAAGGGCTCGGTCAGCCCCAGCATTTT. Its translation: CASSSQGKGLGQPQHF.

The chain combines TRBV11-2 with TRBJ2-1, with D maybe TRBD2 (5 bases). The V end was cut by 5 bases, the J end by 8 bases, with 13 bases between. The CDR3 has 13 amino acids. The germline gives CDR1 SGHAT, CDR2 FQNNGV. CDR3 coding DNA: TGTGCCAGCAGCCCCTACCCCGGGGATGAGCAGTTCTTC. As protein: CASSPYPGDEQFF.

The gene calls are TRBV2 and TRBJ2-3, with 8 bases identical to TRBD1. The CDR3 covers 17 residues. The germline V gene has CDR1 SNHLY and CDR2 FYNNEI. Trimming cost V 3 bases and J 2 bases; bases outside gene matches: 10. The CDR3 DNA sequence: TGTGCCAGCAGTGAGGGTTACAGGGGGAGTCTCACAGATACGCAGTATTTT. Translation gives CASSEGYRGSLTDTQYF.

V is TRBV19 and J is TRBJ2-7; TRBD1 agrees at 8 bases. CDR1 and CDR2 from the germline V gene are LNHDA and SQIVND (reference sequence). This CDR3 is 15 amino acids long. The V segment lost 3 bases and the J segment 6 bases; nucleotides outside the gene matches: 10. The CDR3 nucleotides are TGTGCCAGTAGTATGAGCTGGACAGGGTTGGGCGAGCAGTACTTC. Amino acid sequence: CASSMSWTGLGEQYF.

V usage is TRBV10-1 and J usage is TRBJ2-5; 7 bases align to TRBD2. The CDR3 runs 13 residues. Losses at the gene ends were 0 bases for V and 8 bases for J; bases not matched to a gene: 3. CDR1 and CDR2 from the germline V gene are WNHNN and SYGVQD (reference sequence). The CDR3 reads CASSESGLPTQYF. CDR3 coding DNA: TGCGCCAGCAGTGAGTCGGGACTACCCACCCAGTACTTC.

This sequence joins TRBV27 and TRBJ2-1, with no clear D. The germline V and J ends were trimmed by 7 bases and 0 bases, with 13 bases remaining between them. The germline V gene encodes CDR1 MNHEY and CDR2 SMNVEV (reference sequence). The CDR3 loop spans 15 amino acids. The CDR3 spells CASTAVGLSYNEQFF. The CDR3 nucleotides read TGTGCCAGCACTGCCGTGGGCCTCTCCTACAATGAGCAGTTCTTC.

The CDR3 protein is CASSAGGRGEQYF. CDR3 sequence (DNA): TGTGCCAGTAGTGCTGGCGGGAGGGGAGAGCAGTACTTC. The chain joins TRBV19 to TRBJ2-7; the match to TRBD2 covers 9 bases. The V gene's germline CDR1 is LNHDA and CDR2 SQIVND (reference sequence). The CDR3 loop spans 13 amino acids. Losses at the gene ends were 5 bases for V and 7 bases for J; bases not matched to a gene: 6.

CDR3 sequence reads: CASSKPPPTGGNQPQHF. The CDR3 DNA reads TGTGCCAGCAGTAAACCTCCTCCGACGGGTGGCAATCAGCCCCAGCATTTT. This chain connects TRBV28 to TRBJ1-5; D is unresolved. This CDR3 has 17 amino acids. Germline V gene data show CDR1 as MDHEN and CDR2 as SYDVKM. The V end lost 5 bases, the J end lost 2 bases, and 19 bases lay between the germline ends. Variable domain in full (rest from reference TRBV28 and TRBJ1-5): DVKVTQSSRYLVKRTGEKVFLECVQDMDHENMFWYRQDPGLGLRLIYFSYDVKMKEKGDIPEGYSVSREKKERFSLILESASTNQTSMYLCASSKPPPTGGNQPQHFGDGTRLSIL.

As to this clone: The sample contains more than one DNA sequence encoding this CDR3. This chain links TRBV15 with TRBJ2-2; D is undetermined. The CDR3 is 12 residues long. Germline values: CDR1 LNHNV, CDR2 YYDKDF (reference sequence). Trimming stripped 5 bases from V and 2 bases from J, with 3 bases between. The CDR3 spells CATSGNTGELFF. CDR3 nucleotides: TGTGCCACCAGCGGAAACACCGGGGAGCTGTTTTTT.

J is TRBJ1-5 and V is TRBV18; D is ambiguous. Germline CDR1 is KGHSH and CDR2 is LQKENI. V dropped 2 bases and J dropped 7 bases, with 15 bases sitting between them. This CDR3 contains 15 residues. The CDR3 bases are TGTGCCAGCTCACCAGGGCAGAGCCTCCAGCAGCCCCAGCATTTT. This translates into CASSPGQSLQQPQHF.

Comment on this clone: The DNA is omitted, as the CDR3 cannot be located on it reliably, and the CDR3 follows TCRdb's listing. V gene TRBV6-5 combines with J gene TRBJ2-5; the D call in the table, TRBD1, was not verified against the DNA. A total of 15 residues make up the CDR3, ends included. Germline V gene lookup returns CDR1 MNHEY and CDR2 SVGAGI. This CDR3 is CASSSSTGGGETQYF.

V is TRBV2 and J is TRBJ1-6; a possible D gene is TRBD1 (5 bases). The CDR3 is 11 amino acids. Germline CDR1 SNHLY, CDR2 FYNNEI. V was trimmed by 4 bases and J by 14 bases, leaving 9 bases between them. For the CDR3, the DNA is TGTGCCAGCAGTGCGGGGGGGTCCCTCCACTTT. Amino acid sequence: CASSAGGSLHF. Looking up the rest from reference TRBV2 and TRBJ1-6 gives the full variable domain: EPEVTQTPSHQVTQMGQEVILRCVPISNHLYFYWYRQILGQKVEFLVSFYNNEISEKSEIFDDQFSVERPDGSNFTLKIRSTKLEDSAMYFCASSAGGSLHFGNGTRLTVT.

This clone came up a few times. The chain's CDR3 is CSVTLPPGLARNEQFF. The CDR3 DNA reads as TGCAGCGTTACCCTTCCTCCGGGACTAGCGAGAAATGAGCAGTTCTTC. The chain is built from TRBV29-1 and TRBJ2-1; 10 bases are a match to TRBD2. The CDR3 extends over 16 amino acids. J gave up 7 bases and V 5 bases, and 14 bases lay outside the gene matches. Germline V gives CDR1 SQVTM, CDR2 ANQGSEA.

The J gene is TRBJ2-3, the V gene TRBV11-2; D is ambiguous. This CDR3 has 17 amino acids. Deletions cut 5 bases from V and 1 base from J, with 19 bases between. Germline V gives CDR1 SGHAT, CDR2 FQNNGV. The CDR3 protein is CASSRAPTTPRTDTQYF. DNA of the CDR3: TGTGCCAGCAGCCGCGCCCCGACCACGCCGCGCACAGATACGCAGTATTTT.

CDR3 sequence: CASSLESRREETQYF. CDR3 nucleotides: TGCGCCAGCAGCTTGGAATCTAGGAGGGAAGAGACCCAGTACTTC. The chain uses TRBV5-1 and TRBJ2-5, with D tentatively TRBD2 (6 bases). V was trimmed by 0 bases and J by 3 bases, leaving 12 bases between them. CDR1 SGHRS and CDR2 YFSETQ come from the germline V gene. There are 15 residues in the CDR3.

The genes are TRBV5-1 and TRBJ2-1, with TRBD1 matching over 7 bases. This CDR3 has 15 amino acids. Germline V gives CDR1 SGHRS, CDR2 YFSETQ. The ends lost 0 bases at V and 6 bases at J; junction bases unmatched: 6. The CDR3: CASSLAGQITNEQFF. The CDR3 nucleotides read TGCGCCAGCAGCTTGGCGGGACAGATTACCAATGAGCAGTTCTTC.